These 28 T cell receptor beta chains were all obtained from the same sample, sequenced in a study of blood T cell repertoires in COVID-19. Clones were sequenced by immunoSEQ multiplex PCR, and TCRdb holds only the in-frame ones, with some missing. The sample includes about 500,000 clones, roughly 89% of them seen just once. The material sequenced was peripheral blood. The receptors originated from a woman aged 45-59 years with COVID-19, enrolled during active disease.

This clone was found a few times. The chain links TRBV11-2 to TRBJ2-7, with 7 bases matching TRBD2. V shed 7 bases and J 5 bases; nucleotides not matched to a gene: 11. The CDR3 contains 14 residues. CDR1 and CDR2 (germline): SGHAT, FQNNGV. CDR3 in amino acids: CASTSGTTSDEQYF. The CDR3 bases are TGTGCCAGCACCTCCGGGACTACTTCCGACGAGCAGTACTTC. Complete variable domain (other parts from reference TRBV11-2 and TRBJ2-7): EAGVAQSPRYKIIEKRQSVAFWCNPISGHATLYWYQQILGQGPKLLIQFQNNGVVDDSQLPKDRFSAERLKGVDSTLKIQPAKLEDSAVYLCASTSGTTSDEQYFGPGTRLTVT.

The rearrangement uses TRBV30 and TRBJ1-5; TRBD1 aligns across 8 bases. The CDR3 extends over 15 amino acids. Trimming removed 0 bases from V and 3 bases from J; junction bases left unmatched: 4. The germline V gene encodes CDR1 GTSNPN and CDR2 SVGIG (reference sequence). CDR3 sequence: CAWSVLGQVNQPQHF. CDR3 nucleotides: TGTGCCTGGAGTGTACTGGGACAGGTCAATCAGCCCCAGCATTTT.

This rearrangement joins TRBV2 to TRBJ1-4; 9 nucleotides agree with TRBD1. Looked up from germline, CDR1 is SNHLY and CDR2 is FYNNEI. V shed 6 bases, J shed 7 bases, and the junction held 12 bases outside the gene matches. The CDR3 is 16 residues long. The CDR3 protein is CASSSSTGGAGEKLFF. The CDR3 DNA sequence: TGTGCCAGCAGCTCCAGTACAGGGGGCGCGGGTGAAAAACTGTTTTTT.

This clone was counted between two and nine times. This chain's CDR3 is CASSPREGATNEKLFF. DNA for the CDR3: TGTGCCAGCAGCCCCCGGGAGGGCGCAACTAATGAAAAACTGTTTTTT. The V gene is TRBV2, the J gene TRBJ1-4, with D unresolved. Per germline, CDR1 SNHLY and CDR2 FYNNEI. This CDR3 spans 16 amino acids. V lost 6 bases, J lost 0 bases, and 14 bases lay in between. Looking up the rest from reference TRBV2 and TRBJ1-4 gives the full variable domain: EPEVTQTPSHQVTQMGQEVILRCVPISNHLYFYWYRQILGQKVEFLVSFYNNEISEKSEIFDDQFSVERPDGSNFTLKIRSTKLEDSAMYFCASSPREGATNEKLFFGSGTQLSVL.

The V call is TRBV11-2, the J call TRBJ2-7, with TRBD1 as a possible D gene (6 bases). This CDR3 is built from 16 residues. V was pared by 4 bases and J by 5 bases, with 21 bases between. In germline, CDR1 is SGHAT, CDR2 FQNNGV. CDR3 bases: TGTGCCAGCAGCTCTAATCCCTGGACAGCCCACGACGAGCAGTACTTC. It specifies CASSSNPWTAHDEQYF.

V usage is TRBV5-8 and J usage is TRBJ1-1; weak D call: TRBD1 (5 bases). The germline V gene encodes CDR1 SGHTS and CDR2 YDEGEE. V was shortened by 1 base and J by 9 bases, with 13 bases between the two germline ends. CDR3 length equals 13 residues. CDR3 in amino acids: CASSLTGTLKAFF. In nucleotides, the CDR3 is TGTGCCAGCAGCTTGACAGGCACTTTGAAAGCTTTCTTT.

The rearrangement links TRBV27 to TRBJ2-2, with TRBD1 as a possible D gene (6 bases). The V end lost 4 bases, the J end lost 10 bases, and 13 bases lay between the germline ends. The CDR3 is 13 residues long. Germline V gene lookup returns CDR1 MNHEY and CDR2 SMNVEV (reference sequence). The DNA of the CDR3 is TGTGCCAGCAGTTCATACAGGGCTCCGGAGCTGTTTTTT. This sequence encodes CASSSYRAPELFF.

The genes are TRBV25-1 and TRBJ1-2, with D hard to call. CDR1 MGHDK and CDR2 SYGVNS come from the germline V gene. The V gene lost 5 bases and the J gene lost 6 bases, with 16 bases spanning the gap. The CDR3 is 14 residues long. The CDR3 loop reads CASSSWTGTDGYTF. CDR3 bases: TGTGCCAGCAGTTCTTGGACGGGAACCGATGGCTACACCTTC.

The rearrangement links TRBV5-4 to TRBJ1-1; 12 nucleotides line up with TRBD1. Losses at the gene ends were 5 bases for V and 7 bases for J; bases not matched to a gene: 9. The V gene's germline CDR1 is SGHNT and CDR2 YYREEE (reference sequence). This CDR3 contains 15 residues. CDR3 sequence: CASRLRGQGANEAFF. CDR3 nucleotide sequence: TGTGCCAGCAGACTTAGGGGACAGGGGGCGAATGAAGCTTTCTTT. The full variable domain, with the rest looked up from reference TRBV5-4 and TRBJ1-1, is ETGVTQSPTHLIKTRGQQVTLRCSSQSGHNTVSWYQQALGQGPQFIFQYYREEENGRGNFPPRFSGLQFPNYSSELNVNALELDDSALYLCASRLRGQGANEAFFGQGTRLTVV.

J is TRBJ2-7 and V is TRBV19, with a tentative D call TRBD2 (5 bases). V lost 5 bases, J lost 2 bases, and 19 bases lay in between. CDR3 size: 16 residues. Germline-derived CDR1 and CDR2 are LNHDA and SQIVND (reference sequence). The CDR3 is CASSGESGNYPYEQYF. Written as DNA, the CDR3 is TGTGCCAGTAGTGGGGAGAGCGGAAACTACCCCTACGAGCAGTACTTC.

In DNA, the CDR3 is TGTGCCAGCAGCTCAGGACTATACACAGATACGCAGTATTTT. It is translated as CASSSGLYTDTQYF. The chain carries TRBV7-2 and TRBJ2-3; D might be TRBD2 (6 bases). Trimming stripped 4 bases from V and 2 bases from J, with 10 bases between. Germline assignment: CDR1 SGHTA and CDR2 FQGNSA. The CDR3 runs to 14 residues.

The CDR3 DNA reads as TGTGCCATCAGTGAGTCGACAGGGAAAAATTCACCCCTCCACTTT. Translation: CAISESTGKNSPLHF. The chain employs TRBV10-3 and TRBJ1-6, with 7 bases matching TRBD1. Losses at the gene ends were 0 bases for V and 7 bases for J; bases not matched to a gene: 3. The CDR3 loop spans 15 amino acids. Germline CDR1 ENHRY, CDR2 SYGVKD.

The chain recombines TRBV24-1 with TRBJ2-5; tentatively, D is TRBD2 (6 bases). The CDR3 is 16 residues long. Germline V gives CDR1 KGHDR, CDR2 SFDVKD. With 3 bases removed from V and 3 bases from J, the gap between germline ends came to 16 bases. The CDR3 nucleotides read TGTGCCACCAGTGATCATTCCTTAGCGGCAGAAGAGACCCAGTACTTC. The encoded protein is CATSDHSLAAEETQYF.

CDR3 sequence reads: CASSLGPLSTDTQYF. The CDR3 nucleotides are TGTGCCAGCAGCCTAGGGCCCCTTAGCACAGATACGCAGTATTTT. This chain uses TRBV11-2 with TRBJ2-3; D gene uncertain. The CDR3 contains 15 residues. Per the germline V gene, CDR1 is SGHAT and CDR2 is FQNNGV. V lost 5 bases, J lost 0 bases, and 12 bases lay in between.

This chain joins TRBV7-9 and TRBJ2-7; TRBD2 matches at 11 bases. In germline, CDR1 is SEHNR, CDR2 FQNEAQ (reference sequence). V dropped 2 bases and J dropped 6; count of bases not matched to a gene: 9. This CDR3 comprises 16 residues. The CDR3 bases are TGTGCCAGCAGCTTACTAGCGGGGGGCCAGGTTTCCGAGCAGTACTTC. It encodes CASSLLAGGQVSEQYF.

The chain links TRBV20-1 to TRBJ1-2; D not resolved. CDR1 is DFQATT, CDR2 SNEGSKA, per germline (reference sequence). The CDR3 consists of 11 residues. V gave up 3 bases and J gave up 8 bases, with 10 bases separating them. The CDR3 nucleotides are TGCAGTGCTAGGACCGCGGGGGGCTACACCTTC. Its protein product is CSARTAGGYTF.

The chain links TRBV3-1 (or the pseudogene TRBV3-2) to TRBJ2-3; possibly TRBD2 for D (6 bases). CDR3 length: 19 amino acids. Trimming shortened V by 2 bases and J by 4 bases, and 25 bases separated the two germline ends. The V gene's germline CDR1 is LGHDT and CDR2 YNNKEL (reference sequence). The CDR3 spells CASSQLISPRDPGADTQYF. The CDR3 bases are TGTGCCAGCAGCCAACTAATTAGCCCGCGGGACCCAGGCGCAGATACGCAGTATTTT.

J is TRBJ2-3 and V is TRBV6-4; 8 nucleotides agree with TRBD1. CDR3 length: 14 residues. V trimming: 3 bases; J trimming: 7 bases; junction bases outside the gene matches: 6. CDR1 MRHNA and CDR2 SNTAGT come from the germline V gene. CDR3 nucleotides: TGTGCCAGCAGTGAGAGCAGGGGGCTTCATACGCAGTATTTT. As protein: CASSESRGLHTQYF.

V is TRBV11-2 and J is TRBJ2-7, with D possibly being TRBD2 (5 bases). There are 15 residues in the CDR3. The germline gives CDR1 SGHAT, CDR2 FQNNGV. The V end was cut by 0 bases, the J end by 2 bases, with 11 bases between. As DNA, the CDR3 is TGTGCCAGCAGCTTAGACGCCGCGCGGGCCTACGAGCAGTACTTC. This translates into CASSLDAARAYEQYF.

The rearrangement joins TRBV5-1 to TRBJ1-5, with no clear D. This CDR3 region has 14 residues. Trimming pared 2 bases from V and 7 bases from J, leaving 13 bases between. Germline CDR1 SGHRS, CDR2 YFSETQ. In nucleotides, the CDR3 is TGCGCCAGCAGCTTAACGGGGAATCAGCAGCCCCAGCATTTT. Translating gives CASSLTGNQQPQHF.

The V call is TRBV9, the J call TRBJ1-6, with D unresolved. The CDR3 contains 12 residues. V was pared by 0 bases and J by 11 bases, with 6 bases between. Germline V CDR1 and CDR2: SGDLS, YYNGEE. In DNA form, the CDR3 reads TGTGCCAGCAGCGTAGGGAGGGCACCCCTCCACTTT. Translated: CASSVGRAPLHF.

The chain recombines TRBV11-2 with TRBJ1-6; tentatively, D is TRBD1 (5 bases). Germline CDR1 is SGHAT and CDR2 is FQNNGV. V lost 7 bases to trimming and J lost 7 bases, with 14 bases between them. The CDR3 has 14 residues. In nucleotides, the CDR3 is TGTGCCAGCACCGCGGGGGAGTGGAATTCACCCCTCCACTTT. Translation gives CASTAGEWNSPLHF.

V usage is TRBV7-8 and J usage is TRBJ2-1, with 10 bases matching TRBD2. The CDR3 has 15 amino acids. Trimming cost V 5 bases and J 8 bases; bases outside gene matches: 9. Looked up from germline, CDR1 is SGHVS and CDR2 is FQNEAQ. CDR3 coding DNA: TGTGCCAGCAGCGAGGGGGCTAGCGGGGGTGATGAGCAGTTCTTC. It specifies CASSEGASGGDEQFF.

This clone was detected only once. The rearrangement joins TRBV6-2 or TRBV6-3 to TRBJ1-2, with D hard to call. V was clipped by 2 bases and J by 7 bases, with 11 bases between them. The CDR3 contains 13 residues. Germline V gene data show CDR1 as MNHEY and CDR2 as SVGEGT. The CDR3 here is CASSYAGSSGYTF. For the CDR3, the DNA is TGTGCCAGCAGTTACGCGGGTTCGAGTGGCTACACCTTC.

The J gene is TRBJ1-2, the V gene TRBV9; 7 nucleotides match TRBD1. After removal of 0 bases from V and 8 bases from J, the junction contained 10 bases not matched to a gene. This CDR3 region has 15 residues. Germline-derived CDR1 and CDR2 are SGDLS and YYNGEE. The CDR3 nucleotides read TGTGCCAGCAGCGTAGAAGGGGGCACCGGGACAGGCTACACCTTC. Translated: CASSVEGGTGTGYTF. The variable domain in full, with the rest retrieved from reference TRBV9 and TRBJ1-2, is DSGVTQTPKHLITATGQRVTLRCSPRSGDLSVYWYQQSLDQGLQFLIQYYNGEERAKGNILERFSAQQFPDLHSELNLSSLELGDSALYFCASSVEGGTGTGYTFGSGTRLTVV.

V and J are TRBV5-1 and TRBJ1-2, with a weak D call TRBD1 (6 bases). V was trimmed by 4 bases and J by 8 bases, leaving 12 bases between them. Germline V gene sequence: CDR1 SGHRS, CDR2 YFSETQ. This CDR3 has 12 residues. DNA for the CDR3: TGCGCCAGCAGCAGTCAGGGGAACGGCTACACCTTC. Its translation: CASSSQGNGYTF.

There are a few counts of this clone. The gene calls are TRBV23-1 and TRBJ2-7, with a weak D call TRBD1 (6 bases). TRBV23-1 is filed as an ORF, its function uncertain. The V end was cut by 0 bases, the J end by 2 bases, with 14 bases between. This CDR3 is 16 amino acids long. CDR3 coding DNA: TGCGCCAGCAGTCAATCGGGCTCGGGACAACCCTACGAGCAGTACTTC. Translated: CASSQSGSGQPYEQYF.

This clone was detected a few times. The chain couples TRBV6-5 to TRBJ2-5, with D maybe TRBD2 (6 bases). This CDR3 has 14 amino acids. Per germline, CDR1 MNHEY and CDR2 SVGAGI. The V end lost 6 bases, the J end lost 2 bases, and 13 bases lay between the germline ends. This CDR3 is CASSLGLGQETQYF. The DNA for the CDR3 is TGTGCCAGCAGCTTGGGACTGGGTCAAGAGACCCAGTACTTC.